Below, 17 T cell receptor beta chains from the same sample are listed, as sequenced in a study of blood T cell repertoires in COVID-19. Profiling relied on immunoSEQ multiplex PCR, and the TCRdb table lists in-frame clones only, not all of them. The top ten hold about 7% of the sample, which has tens of thousands of clones, over 75% seen once. The specimen was peripheral blood. The receptors shown here come from a man in his 70s with active COVID-19.

The rearrangement uses TRBV23-1 and TRBJ2-7, with 7 positions matching TRBD1. TRBV23-1 is recorded as an ORF, its role being uncertain. The trim removed 7 bases at V and 6 bases at J, leaving 9 bases unmatched. The length of the CDR3 is 13 residues. Here the CDR3 DNA reads TGCGCCAGCACAACCCTCGACAGGGCCGAGCAGTACTTC. Protein: CASTTLDRAEQYF.

The chain employs TRBV7-2 and TRBJ2-3; 7 positions agree with TRBD2. V gave up 9 bases and J gave up 2 bases; unmatched junction bases: 11. The CDR3 consists of 15 residues. Germline assignment: CDR1 SGHTA and CDR2 FQGNSA. The CDR3 here is CASKPGLPLTDTQYF. The CDR3 nucleotides read TGTGCCAGTAAGCCGGGACTACCGCTCACAGATACGCAGTATTTT. Full variable domain (missing parts from reference TRBV7-2 and TRBJ2-3): GAGVSQSPSNKVTEKGKDVELRCDPISGHTALYWYRQSLGQGLEFLIYFQGNSAPDKSGLPSDRFSAERTGGSVSTLTIQRTQQEDSAVYLCASKPGLPLTDTQYFGPGTRLTVL.

This clone was observed a single time. The chain uses TRBV6-5 and TRBJ2-1; TRBD1 aligns across 10 bases. Germline trimming cut 6 bases from V and 7 bases from J; bases unmatched to any gene: 0. There are 12 residues in the CDR3. Looked up from germline, CDR1 is MNHEY and CDR2 is SVGAGI. The CDR3 region has the DNA TGTGCCAGCAGGGGACAGGGGAATGAGCAGTTCTTC. Amino acid sequence: CASRGQGNEQFF.

This chain connects TRBV2 to TRBJ1-5; D may be TRBD1 (6 bases). V dropped 4 bases and J dropped 3 bases, with 13 bases sitting between them. Germline V gene sequence: CDR1 SNHLY, CDR2 FYNNEI. The CDR3 contains 15 residues. CDR3 loop: CASSGEQGPNQPQHF. The CDR3 DNA reads as TGTGCCAGCAGTGGTGAACAGGGCCCCAATCAGCCCCAGCATTTT.

The chain employs TRBV7-6 and TRBJ1-3; the match to TRBD1 covers 7 bases. The germline gives CDR1 SGHVS, CDR2 FNYEAQ. This CDR3 contains 15 residues. Germline trimming cut 4 bases from V and 2 bases from J; bases unmatched to any gene: 5. CDR3 nucleotides: TGTGCCAGCAGCTCGGTGACAGGGCCTGGAAACACCATATATTTT. Protein sequence: CASSSVTGPGNTIYF. Combining the CDR3 with reference TRBV7-6 and TRBJ1-3 gives the whole variable domain GAGVSQSPRYKVTKRGQDVALRCDPISGHVSLYWYRQALGQGPEFLTYFNYEAQQDKSGLPNDRFSAERPEGSISTLTIQRTEQRDSAMYRCASSSVTGPGNTIYFGEGSWLTVV.

The chain has TRBV7-3 and TRBJ2-2, with 7 bases identical to TRBD1. The trim removed 6 bases at V and 4 bases at J, leaving 11 bases unmatched. This CDR3 is 16 amino acids long. From germline, CDR1 is SGHTA and CDR2 FQGTGA. In DNA, the CDR3 is TGTGCCAGCAGACCCGACAGGGCCCGCGCCACCGGGGAGCTGTTTTTT. This encodes CASRPDRARATGELFF. Full variable domain (outside the CDR3, taken from reference TRBV7-3 and TRBJ2-2): GAGVSQTPSNKVTEKGKYVELRCDPISGHTALYWYRQSLGQGPEFLIYFQGTGAADDSGLPNDRFFAVRPEGSVSTLKIQRTERGDSAVYLCASRPDRARATGELFFGEGSRLTVL.

J is TRBJ1-2 and V is TRBV7-9; TRBD1 is a possible D gene (5 bases). The CDR3 sequence is 15 residues long. Germline values: CDR1 SEHNR, CDR2 FQNEAQ (reference sequence). Trimming left V 7 bases short and J 1 base short, with 16 bases between. The CDR3 is CASTAFNRINYGYTF. The CDR3 nucleotides are TGTGCCAGCACCGCCTTCAACAGGATTAACTATGGCTACACCTTC.

V usage is TRBV5-6 and J usage is TRBJ2-1; 7 bases match TRBD1. Germline CDR1 and CDR2: SGHDT and YYEEEE. Germline trimming cut 0 bases from V and 6 bases from J; bases unmatched to any gene: 0. The CDR3 contains 13 residues. CDR3 DNA sequence: TGTGCCAGCAGCTTGGACAGGGGCAATGAGCAGTTCTTC. It translates to CASSLDRGNEQFF.

The chain recombines TRBV7-9 with TRBJ1-1; 9 bases align to TRBD1. Germline V CDR1 and CDR2: SEHNR, FQNEAQ (reference sequence). The CDR3 length is 17 residues. Trimming removed 0 bases from V and 0 bases from J; junction bases left unmatched: 5. The CDR3 here is CASSLATGGQMNTEAFF. In nucleotides, the CDR3 is TGTGCCAGCAGCTTAGCGACAGGGGGGCAGATGAACACTGAAGCTTTCTTT.

This clone was seen just once. As DNA, the CDR3 is TGTGCCAGCCCCCATGTCTGGCGGGGGTCTCGAGTGGTAGGTCGCACAGATACGCAGTATTTT. Its protein product is CASPHVWRGSRVVGRTDTQYF. The chain couples TRBV28 to TRBJ2-3, with 7 bases that match TRBD2. The germline gives CDR1 MDHEN, CDR2 SYDVKM. Trimming at V came to 8 bases and at J to 1 base, leaving 27 bases not matched to a gene. The CDR3 is made up of 21 amino acids.

The V call is TRBV20-1, the J call TRBJ1-1, with D possibly being TRBD1 (5 bases). CDR1 is DFQATT and CDR2 is SNEGSKA in the germline V gene (reference sequence). V lost 3 bases to trimming and J lost 1 base, with 12 bases between them. The CDR3 extends over 14 amino acids. The CDR3 DNA reads TGCAGTGCTAGTGTTGCGGGGCCGAACACTGAAGCTTTCTTT. Protein: CSASVAGPNTEAFF.

The chain combines TRBV4-3 with TRBJ1-2, with 8 bases that match TRBD1. Per germline, CDR1 LGHNA and CDR2 YSLEER. The junction had 7 bases not matched to a gene; V was cut back by 0 bases and J by 7 bases. This CDR3 is built from 15 residues. CDR3 protein: CASSQDPGGVGGYTF. CDR3 sequence (DNA): TGCGCCAGCAGCCAAGACCCAGGGGGCGTGGGTGGCTACACCTTC.

The chain is built from TRBV30 and TRBJ1-5, with 7 bases aligning to TRBD1. The V and J ends lost 0 bases and 4 bases, in that order; junction bases with no gene match: 9. Looked up from germline, CDR1 is GTSNPN and CDR2 is SVGIG (reference sequence). The length of the CDR3 is 16 residues. The CDR3 loop reads CAWSVPHSTGNQPQHF. CDR3 sequence (DNA): TGTGCCTGGAGTGTACCCCACTCGACAGGGAATCAGCCCCAGCATTTT. Together with reference TRBV30 and TRBJ1-5, the CDR3 gives the full variable domain: SQTIHQWPATLVQPVGSPLSLECTVEGTSNPNLYWYRQAAGRGLQLLFYSVGIGQISSEVPQNLSASRPQDRQFILSSKKLLLSDSGFYLCAWSVPHSTGNQPQHFGDGTRLSIL.

The table lists this clone with a count of one. CDR3 amino acids: CASSIRGDNQPQHF. As DNA, the CDR3 is TGTGCCAGTAGTATACGGGGGGACAATCAGCCCCAGCATTTT. The V call is TRBV19, the J call TRBJ1-5; a possible D gene is TRBD1 (5 bases). V was trimmed by 2 bases and J by 3 bases, leaving 8 bases between them. The germline CDR1 and CDR2 sequences are LNHDA and SQIVND (reference sequence). This CDR3 is 14 amino acids long. Full variable domain (rest looked up from reference TRBV19 and TRBJ1-5): DGGITQSPKYLFRKEGQNVTLSCEQNLNHDAMYWYRQDPGQGLRLIYYSQIVNDFQKGDIAEGYSVSREKKESFPLTVTSAQKNPTAFYLCASSIRGDNQPQHFGDGTRLSIL.

The chain employs TRBV10-3 and TRBJ2-3; TRBD2 aligns across 8 bases. The CDR3 is made up of 13 amino acids. After removal of 9 bases from V and 10 bases from J, the junction contained 12 bases not matched to a gene. Germline values: CDR1 ENHRY, CDR2 SYGVKD. The chain's CDR3 is CAISPSAGAAQYF. For the CDR3, the DNA is TGTGCCATTTCCCCTTCAGCGGGGGCGGCGCAGTATTTT.

This chain uses TRBV6-4 with TRBJ1-2, with 8 bases fitting TRBD1. The CDR3 has 15 residues. V shed 6 bases and J 5 bases; nucleotides not matched to a gene: 11. Germline CDR1 reads MRHNA; CDR2 reads SNTAGT. In nucleotides, the CDR3 is TGTGCCAGCAGACCTACCCCAGGGGGCGGGTATGGCTACACCTTC. This sequence encodes CASRPTPGGGYGYTF.

The J gene is TRBJ1-6, the V gene TRBV5-6; D is possibly TRBD1 (5 bases). The CDR3 length is 14 residues. Per the germline V gene, CDR1 is SGHDT and CDR2 is YYEEEE. V dropped 4 bases and J dropped 5 bases, with 10 bases sitting between them. CDR3 in DNA: TGTGCCAGCAGCCCGGGACTGAATAATTCACCCCTCCACTTT. Protein product: CASSPGLNNSPLHF.